Listed here are 22 T cell receptor beta chains from one sample, sequenced in a study of PD-1 blockade in classical Hodgkin lymphoma. Brentuximab vedotin exposure varied among the patients, all of whom had relapsed after autologous stem cell transplantation. Magnetic negative selection of thawed PBMCs was the method by which CD4+ T cells were purified. Sequenced by immunoSEQ multiplex PCR; TCRdb stores in-frame clones only, minus some. The sample carries over 30,000 clones, about 93% recorded once. Source: CD4+ T cells from blood, taken at baseline. The receptors come from a human donor with classical Hodgkin lymphoma.

The chain carries TRBV15 and TRBJ2-3; 9 bases match TRBD2. The length of the CDR3 is 18 residues. Germline-derived CDR1 and CDR2 are LNHNV and YYDKDF (reference sequence). Unmatched junction bases numbered 13, after V lost 0 bases and J lost 6 bases. The CDR3 coding sequence is TGTGCCACCAGCAGAGATCGGCGGGGGGGCGGGAGGCGCGATACGCAGTATTTT. Translation gives CATSRDRRGGGRRDTQYF.

The V call is TRBV5-1, the J call TRBJ1-4; D gene uncertain. The V end was cut by 0 bases, the J end by 4 bases, with 7 bases between. This CDR3 has 14 residues. Germline V gene lookup returns CDR1 SGHRS and CDR2 YFSETQ. CDR3 sequence: CASSLESYNEKLFF. CDR3 coding DNA: TGCGCCAGCAGCTTGGAGAGTTATAATGAAAAACTGTTTTTT.

This sequence joins TRBV5-6 and TRBJ2-7, with 9 bases that match TRBD2. Trimming cost V 4 bases and J 3 bases; bases outside gene matches: 8. Germline V gene data show CDR1 as SGHDT and CDR2 as YYEEEE. This CDR3 has 15 residues. CDR3 sequence reads: CASSPPGLAHYEQYF. CDR3 DNA sequence: TGTGCCAGCAGCCCCCCGGGACTAGCCCACTACGAGCAGTACTTC.

The chain links TRBV5-5 to TRBJ2-3, with D possibly matching TRBD1 (6 bases). CDR3 length: 14 residues. The germline gives CDR1 SGHKS, CDR2 YYEKEE (reference sequence). V was pared by 3 bases and J by 0 bases, with 8 bases between. The CDR3 nucleotides read TGTGCCAGCAGCTCCCAGGGGAGCACAGATACGCAGTATTTT. As protein: CASSSQGSTDTQYF.

The chain is built from TRBV2 and TRBJ2-1; no firm D call. The CDR3 has 14 amino acids. V was cut by 8 bases and J by 0 bases, with 11 bases left in between. Germline V lookup: CDR1 SNHLY, CDR2 FYNNEI. In nucleotides, the CDR3 is TGTGCCAGCGGCCCTCAAAGCTCCTACAATGAGCAGTTCTTC. This encodes CASGPQSSYNEQFF. The full variable domain, in which reference TRBV2 and TRBJ2-1 provide the parts outside the CDR3, is EPEVTQTPSHQVTQMGQEVILRCVPISNHLYFYWYRQILGQKVEFLVSFYNNEISEKSEIFDDQFSVERPDGSNFTLKIRSTKLEDSAMYFCASGPQSSYNEQFFGPGTRLTVL.

This clone has only a few counts. The chain uses TRBV5-1 and TRBJ2-4, with a tentative D call TRBD1 (6 bases). The V end lost 0 bases, the J end lost 8 bases, and 12 bases lay between the germline ends. The CDR3 is 14 residues long. The germline V gene has CDR1 SGHRS and CDR2 YFSETQ. CDR3 coding DNA: TGCGCCAGCAGCTTGGAGGCCGAGGGGGACATTCAGTACTTC. It encodes CASSLEAEGDIQYF.

The chain joins TRBV19 to TRBJ1-3, with 7 bases matching TRBD1. V lost 0 bases, J lost 4 bases, and 6 bases stayed unmatched. The germline CDR1 and CDR2 sequences are LNHDA and SQIVND (reference sequence). The CDR3 contains 16 residues. In DNA, the CDR3 is TGTGCCAGTAGTATAGAGAACACAGGGGAAGGAAACACCATATATTTT. Translated: CASSIENTGEGNTIYF.

The chain recombines TRBV29-1 with TRBJ2-5; 8 positions match TRBD2. The CDR3 totals 14 residues. Germline CDR1 is SQVTM and CDR2 is ANQGSEA. V gave up 4 bases and J gave up 2 bases; unmatched junction bases: 6. The CDR3 DNA sequence: TGCAGCGTTGCTGCGGGAGGTAAACAAGAGACCCAGTACTTC. Its protein product is CSVAAGGKQETQYF.

The chain combines TRBV10-3 with TRBJ1-1; 8 bases fit TRBD1. V shed 3 bases, J shed 1 base, and the junction held 4 bases outside the gene matches. CDR1 is ENHRY, CDR2 SYGVKD, per germline. The CDR3 spans 15 residues. CDR3 sequence: CAISEAGTGNTEAFF. CDR3 in DNA: TGTGCCATCAGTGAAGCCGGGACAGGGAACACTGAAGCTTTCTTT.

The V gene is TRBV7-5, the J gene TRBJ2-7. TRBV7-5 is a pseudogene locus. The CDR3 is 15 residues long. CDR3 residues: CARSFPRTVDSEQYF. The CDR3 DNA reads TGTGCCAGAAGCTTCCCGAGGACGGTTGATAGCGAGCAGTACTTC.

This clone was recorded only once. This sequence joins TRBV28 and TRBJ2-2; D is unclear. In germline, CDR1 is MDHEN, CDR2 SYDVKM. Trimming removed 0 bases from V and 6 bases from J, with 2 bases in between. The CDR3 covers 12 residues. Here the CDR3 DNA reads TGTGCCAGCAGTTTATGGGCCGGGGAGCTGTTTTTT. Protein: CASSLWAGELFF.

CDR3 sequence (DNA): TGTGCCAGCAGCCAAGATGGGACAGGGAGGAATTCACCCCTCCACTTT. Its protein is CASSQDGTGRNSPLHF. The rearrangement links TRBV4-2 to TRBJ1-6, with TRBD1 matching 9 bases. V lost 0 bases to trimming and J lost 7 bases; unmatched junction nucleotides: 4. CDR3 length: 16 residues. Germline loops: CDR1 LGHNA, CDR2 YNFKEQ.

This chain connects TRBV30 to TRBJ2-3; the D is unclear. Germline loops: CDR1 GTSNPN, CDR2 SVGIG (reference sequence). CDR3 size: 14 residues. The V and J ends lost 3 bases and 0 bases respectively, with 10 bases between them. This chain's CDR3 is CAWRFGRSTDTQYF. The CDR3 nucleotides are TGTGCCTGGAGGTTCGGTAGGAGCACAGATACGCAGTATTTT.

CDR3 sequence: CASSTQGTLNTGELFF. The CDR3 nucleotides read TGCGCCAGCAGCACCCAGGGGACACTTAACACCGGGGAGCTGTTTTTT. The chain links TRBV5-1 to TRBJ2-2; tentatively, D is TRBD1 (6 bases). The germline V gene encodes CDR1 SGHRS and CDR2 YFSETQ. The CDR3 is 16 residues long. V was shortened by 4 bases and J by 2 bases, with 15 bases between the two germline ends.

This clone occurred once. The chain combines TRBV6-1 with TRBJ2-5, with D possibly being TRBD1 (6 bases). This CDR3 comprises 13 residues. Trimming pared 6 bases from V and 5 bases from J, leaving 13 bases between. Germline V gives CDR1 MNHNS, CDR2 SASEGT. The CDR3 here is CASREQGWETQYF. Written as DNA, the CDR3 is TGTGCCAGCAGGGAACAGGGATGGGAGACCCAGTACTTC.

The rearrangement joins TRBV28 to TRBJ2-5; D may match TRBD1 or TRBD2 (5 bases each). Trimming cost V 5 bases and J 5 bases, with 12 bases left between them. This CDR3 has 13 amino acids. Looked up from germline, CDR1 is MDHEN and CDR2 is SYDVKM. The CDR3 region has the DNA TGTGCCAGCAGTATAAGACGGGGCGAGACCCAGTACTTC. Protein product: CASSIRRGETQYF.

The table lists this clone with a count of one. The J gene is TRBJ2-7, the V gene TRBV19; 7 bases line up with TRBD1. After removal of 5 bases from V and 3 bases from J, the junction contained 4 bases not matched to a gene. This CDR3 contains 13 residues. CDR1 and CDR2 (germline): LNHDA, SQIVND (reference sequence). Written as DNA, the CDR3 is TGTGCCAGTAGTTTGACAGGGTTCTACGAGCAGTACTTC. Amino acids: CASSLTGFYEQYF. The complete variable domain, with remaining parts taken from reference TRBV19 and TRBJ2-7, reads DGGITQSPKYLFRKEGQNVTLSCEQNLNHDAMYWYRQDPGQGLRLIYYSQIVNDFQKGDIAEGYSVSREKKESFPLTVTSAQKNPTAFYLCASSLTGFYEQYFGPGTRLTVT.

The chain combines TRBV29-1 with TRBJ1-5; D call uncertain. This CDR3 region has 15 residues. V shed 5 bases and J shed 3 bases, with 17 bases lying between them. Germline V CDR1 and CDR2: SQVTM, ANQGSEA. CDR3 in DNA: TGCAGCGTTATTTCGTCCGGGTCCGTCAATCAGCCCCAGCATTTT. It codes for CSVISSGSVNQPQHF.

The V call is TRBV28, the J call TRBJ1-2; D unclear. This CDR3 is built from 13 residues. Trimming took off 7 bases at V and 4 bases at J, with 13 bases between the two ends. Germline V gene data show CDR1 as MDHEN and CDR2 as SYDVKM. Here the CDR3 reads CASTSSGGYGYTF. The CDR3 DNA follows: TGTGCCAGCACCTCGTCGGGAGGCTATGGCTACACCTTC.

This clone was found once. The CDR3 region is CAGGWRSGANVLTF. CDR3 DNA sequence: TGTGCCGGGGGGTGGCGCTCTGGGGCCAACGTCCTGACTTTC. The chain has TRBV2 and TRBJ2-6, with D perhaps matching TRBD2 (6 bases). Germline assignment: CDR1 SNHLY and CDR2 FYNNEI. V lost 11 bases and J 0 bases, leaving 11 bases between the germline ends. The CDR3 is made up of 14 amino acids.

The rearrangement links TRBV10-3 to TRBJ1-1, with D maybe TRBD1 (5 bases). The length of the CDR3 is 14 residues. Trimming cost V 10 bases and J 4 bases, with 19 bases left between them. The germline V gene encodes CDR1 ENHRY and CDR2 SYGVKD. The CDR3, as DNA: TGTGCCACGAAGGGGTTTGCTTTGGGCACTGAAGCTTTCTTT. Its protein product is CATKGFALGTEAFF.

The rearrangement uses TRBV9 and TRBJ2-5, with 14 positions matching TRBD2. The germline V gene encodes CDR1 SGDLS and CDR2 YYNGEE. The CDR3 loop spans 16 amino acids. Trimming cost V 3 bases and J 4 bases; bases outside gene matches: 5. CDR3 in DNA: TGTGCCAGCAGCGCAGGGACTAGCGGGAGAGGAGAGACCCAGTACTTC. As protein: CASSAGTSGRGETQYF.